One and the same sample provided the 24 T cell receptor beta chains below, sequenced in a study of PD-L1 blockade in urothelial cancer. The assay was immunoSEQ multiplex PCR, and TCRdb's table has in-frame clones only and misses some. The sample gives 70,000 or so clones, around 90% of which show up once; approximately 4.5% is in the top ten. As to time point: pretreatment peripheral blood. Sequences were derived from PBMCs, sampled around atezolizumab (anti-PD-L1) treatment. The source of these receptors is a man between 65 and 85 years old with urothelial cancer.

This sequence joins TRBV27 and TRBJ1-3; 7 positions match TRBD1. Germline values: CDR1 MNHEY, CDR2 SMNVEV (reference sequence). V trimming: 6 bases; J trimming: 1 base; junction bases outside the gene matches: 3. The CDR3 is 14 residues long. CDR3 sequence (DNA): TGTGCCAGCAGCCGGACAGGATCTGGAAACACCATATATTTT. Translation: CASSRTGSGNTIYF.

The chain links TRBV15 to TRBJ2-7; 12 positions agree with TRBD1. The CDR3 spans 18 residues. Germline V gene sequence: CDR1 LNHNV, CDR2 YYDKDF (reference sequence). V lost 5 bases to trimming and J lost 3 bases; unmatched junction nucleotides: 14. CDR3 region: CATSLGTGGIAGVYEQYF. In DNA, the CDR3 is TGTGCCACCAGCCTTGGGACAGGGGGCATTGCGGGAGTCTACGAGCAGTACTTC. Full variable domain (rest looked up from reference TRBV15 and TRBJ2-7): DAMVIQNPRYQVTQFGKPVTLSCSQTLNHNVMYWYQQKSSQAPKLLFHYYDKDFNNEADTPDNFQSRRPNTSFCFLDIRSPGLGDTAMYLCATSLGTGGIAGVYEQYFGPGTRLTVT.

The chain joins TRBV5-1 to TRBJ2-5, with 10 positions matching TRBD1. Trimming took 1 base from V and 5 from J; bases not matched to a gene: 8. Germline assignment: CDR1 SGHRS and CDR2 YFSETQ. The CDR3 has 16 amino acids. In DNA form, the CDR3 reads TGCGCCAGCAGCTTGAGCCGACAGGGGGCGTGGGAGACCCAGTACTTC. This codes for CASSLSRQGAWETQYF.

This clone was seen just once. The rearrangement joins TRBV11-2 to TRBJ1-3; D not certain. V dropped 7 bases and J dropped 0 bases, with 13 bases sitting between them. CDR1 is SGHAT and CDR2 is FQNNGV in the germline V gene. The CDR3 is 15 amino acids. The CDR3 DNA follows: TGTGCCAGCACTATAGTCCCTCTCTCTGGAAACACCATATATTTT. Its translation: CASTIVPLSGNTIYF.

The rearrangement links TRBV6-1 to TRBJ2-7, with 9 bases lining up with TRBD1. V lost 6 bases and J lost 1; bases outside the gene matches: 4. The CDR3 consists of 14 residues. The germline CDR1 and CDR2 sequences are MNHNS and SASEGT. The CDR3 sequence: CASRRGTGSYEQYF. The CDR3 DNA reads TGTGCCAGCAGAAGGGGGACAGGGTCCTACGAGCAGTACTTC.

J is TRBJ2-3 and V is TRBV4-1; 9 nucleotides match TRBD2. The CDR3 has 16 residues. V was clipped by 4 bases and J by 4 bases; unmatched bases: 9. Germline lookup yields CDR1 MGHRA and CDR2 YSYEKL. The CDR3 DNA sequence: TGCGCCAGCAGCCTTACAGTAGCGGGAGTCCCAGATACGCAGTATTTT. It is translated as CASSLTVAGVPDTQYF.

The chain is built from TRBV18 and TRBJ2-7, with D tentatively TRBD1 (6 bases). Between the trimmed V and J ends, which lost 3 bases and 2 bases, there was a span of 17 bases. The CDR3 has 16 residues. Germline CDR1 is KGHSH and CDR2 is LQKENI. The CDR3 is CASSPRITGPPYEQYF. CDR3 DNA sequence: TGTGCCAGCTCACCCAGAATAACAGGGCCTCCCTACGAGCAGTACTTC.

This rearrangement joins TRBV27 to TRBJ2-7; D may be TRBD2 (5 bases). V dropped 2 bases and J dropped 1 base, with 12 bases sitting between them. This CDR3 has 15 residues. Germline V gene data show CDR1 as MNHEY and CDR2 as SMNVEV (reference sequence). The CDR3 spells CASSLRARTSYEQYF. The CDR3 DNA reads TGTGCCAGCAGTTTAAGGGCCAGGACTTCCTACGAGCAGTACTTC.

J is TRBJ2-1 and V is TRBV5-1, with D possibly matching TRBD2 (5 bases). This CDR3 contains 18 residues. Germline lookup yields CDR1 SGHRS and CDR2 YFSETQ. Trimming removed 5 bases from V and 0 bases from J, with 21 bases in between. Written as DNA, the CDR3 is TGCGCCAGCAGTTCCGGACTCCGACCCCATAGCTCCTACAATGAGCAGTTCTTC. Amino acid sequence: CASSSGLRPHSSYNEQFF.

V and J are TRBV6-1 and TRBJ1-5; unclear D gene. Trimming left V 7 bases short and J 0 bases short, with 13 bases between. The CDR3 loop spans 15 amino acids. Germline CDR1 and CDR2: MNHNS and SASEGT. The CDR3 DNA sequence: TGTGCCAGCATGGCAGGTCCGGTTAGCAATCAGCCCCAGCATTTT. Translating gives CASMAGPVSNQPQHF.

The rearrangement uses TRBV4-1 and TRBJ1-2; D remains ambiguous. The CDR3 has 16 amino acids. The germline V and J ends were trimmed by 1 base and 12 bases, with 24 bases remaining between them. CDR1 MGHRA and CDR2 YSYEKL come from the germline V gene. The CDR3 coding sequence is TGCGCCAGCAGCCAAGTGTCGGGGATCCTCCCTCTAGGCGACACCTTC. Protein sequence: CASSQVSGILPLGDTF.

V usage is TRBV5-1 and J usage is TRBJ2-2, with D perhaps matching TRBD1 (5 bases). Germline assignment: CDR1 SGHRS and CDR2 YFSETQ. Trimming cost V 3 bases and J 1 base, with 13 bases left between them. The CDR3 has 16 amino acids. The CDR3 region is CASSSRARKNTGELFF. The CDR3 DNA sequence: TGCGCCAGCAGCTCCAGGGCCCGGAAGAACACCGGGGAGCTGTTTTTT.

The J gene is TRBJ2-4, the V gene TRBV7-9, with TRBD1 as a possible D gene (5 bases). The germline gives CDR1 SEHNR, CDR2 FQNEAQ (reference sequence). Trimming stripped 11 bases from V and 1 base from J, with 12 bases between. The CDR3 extends over 13 amino acids. The CDR3 coding sequence is TGTGCCGTAGGGGCCCCCGCCAAAAACATTCAGTACTTC. Amino acids: CAVGAPAKNIQYF.

This sequence joins TRBV27 and TRBJ1-2; 8 bases are a match to TRBD1. V gave up 6 bases and J gave up 1 base; unmatched junction bases: 4. Germline V gives CDR1 MNHEY, CDR2 SMNVEV (reference sequence). The CDR3 runs 14 residues. This chain's CDR3 is CASRGTGDNYGYTF. In DNA, the CDR3 is TGTGCCAGCAGGGGGACAGGTGATAACTATGGCTACACCTTC.

The chain carries TRBV5-4 and TRBJ2-4, with D tentatively TRBD2 (7 bases). Germline CDR1 is SGHNT and CDR2 is YYREEE (reference sequence). V lost 3 bases to trimming and J lost 8 bases, with 21 bases between them. The CDR3 consists of 16 residues. Here the CDR3 reads CASSSARGAGVDIQYF. The CDR3 DNA reads TGTGCCAGCAGCTCCGCCCGGGGGGCAGGGGTGGACATTCAGTACTTC.

The chain carries TRBV9 and TRBJ2-3, with D hard to call. Germline-derived CDR1 and CDR2 are SGDLS and YYNGEE. Trimming left V 0 bases short and J 1 base short, with 9 bases between. The CDR3 spans 15 residues. CDR3 sequence (DNA): TGTGCCAGCAGCGTAGAAGTAGTAGGCACAGATACGCAGTATTTT. Translated, it gives CASSVEVVGTDTQYF.

The chain joins TRBV25-1 to TRBJ1-5; 9 positions match TRBD1. Germline loops: CDR1 MGHDK, CDR2 SYGVNS. The CDR3 is 18 amino acids. With V trimmed by 6 bases and J by 4 bases, 16 bases remained unmatched. The CDR3 spells CASSPGTGSTGGNQPQHF. The CDR3 nucleotides are TGTGCCAGCAGCCCCGGGACAGGGTCCACGGGGGGTAATCAGCCCCAGCATTTT.

The chain uses TRBV7-9 and TRBJ2-5, with a possible D match to TRBD1 (6 bases). The CDR3 consists of 15 residues. V was cut by 5 bases and J by 1 base, with 14 bases left in between. Germline V lookup: CDR1 SEHNR, CDR2 FQNEAQ (reference sequence). CDR3 DNA sequence: TGTGCCAGCAGCCTAGGACAGACAGTCCAAGAGACCCAGTACTTC. Its translation is CASSLGQTVQETQYF.

This clone appeared a few times. V is TRBV19 and J is TRBJ2-3; TRBD1 matches at 10 bases. CDR1 is LNHDA and CDR2 is SQIVND in the germline V gene (reference sequence). CDR3 size: 18 residues. Losses at the gene ends were 2 bases for V and 5 bases for J; bases not matched to a gene: 13. This chain's CDR3 is CASSILGTGQGSRDTQYF. In DNA form, the CDR3 reads TGTGCCAGTAGTATATTGGGAACGGGACAGGGGTCTAGAGATACGCAGTATTTT.

The CDR3 DNA is TGTGCCAGCAGCCAAGATGGCAAGACCCAGTACTTC. Protein sequence: CASSQDGKTQYF. The chain recombines TRBV14 with TRBJ2-5; D is undetermined. The V end was cut by 0 bases, the J end by 6 bases, with 5 bases between. CDR3 length: 12 amino acids. Germline CDR1 SGHDN, CDR2 FVKESK.

The gene calls are TRBV6-1 and TRBJ2-7, with D maybe TRBD1 (6 bases). Looked up from germline, CDR1 is MNHNS and CDR2 is SASEGT. CDR3 size: 15 residues. The V and J ends lost 1 base and 3 bases respectively, with 13 bases between them. In DNA, the CDR3 is TGTGCCAGCAGTGAAGGGCAGGGGACCTACTACGAGCAGTACTTC. Translating it yields CASSEGQGTYYEQYF.

The V call is TRBV7-9, the J call TRBJ2-1; unclear D gene. CDR1 SEHNR and CDR2 FQNEAQ come from the germline V gene (reference sequence). V lost 5 bases, J lost 2 bases, and 16 bases lay in between. CDR3 length: 16 amino acids. This CDR3 reads CASSPIRPNTYNEQFF. The CDR3 DNA sequence: TGTGCCAGCAGCCCTATCAGGCCCAATACCTACAATGAGCAGTTCTTC.

V usage is TRBV7-6 and J usage is TRBJ2-3; 13 bases line up with TRBD2. The CDR3 extends over 16 amino acids. CDR1 SGHVS and CDR2 FNYEAQ come from the germline V gene. Trimming at V came to 3 bases and at J to 5 bases, leaving 5 bases not matched to a gene. As DNA, the CDR3 is TGTGCCAGCAGCTTGGGACTAGCGGGATATCAAGATACGCAGTATTTT. It translates to CASSLGLAGYQDTQYF.

This clone occurred once. V is TRBV6-1 and J is TRBJ1-4; TRBD1 might be the D (5 bases). This CDR3 spans 15 amino acids. Germline CDR1 and CDR2: MNHNS and SASEGT. V gave up 6 bases and J gave up 2 bases, with 13 bases separating them. In DNA form, the CDR3 reads TGTGCCAGCAGCCCCTTGGGGGGGACTAATGAAAAACTGTTTTTT. Translated: CASSPLGGTNEKLFF.